One sample yielded the 9 T cell receptor beta chains listed below, sequenced in a study of CXCR3-negative and CXCR3-positive naive CD8 T cells. The TRB libraries of cDNA were built by UMI-labeled 5' RACE. No DNA is given; TCRdb re-called the 5' RACE reads and lists each CDR3 protein once. The sample table sets out 20,000 to 30,000 distinct CDR3 sequences. Sequencing was performed on naive CXCR3- CD8+ T cells from blood. Specified subset: CD45RO-CCR7+CD27+CD95- naive CD8+ T cells lacking CXCR3 (TNR3-). The receptors derive from a human donor in good health. Some clones in this sample may be carry-over from other donors' samples.

The gene calls are TRBV7-6 and TRBJ2-1; TCRdb proposes TRBD1, but this gene call is untestable without DNA. The CDR3 sequence is 16 residues long. Germline-derived CDR1 and CDR2 are SGHVS and FNYEAQ. CDR3 sequence reads: CASSTSGTGAYNEQFF. The full variable domain, in which reference TRBV7-6 and TRBJ2-1 provide the parts outside the CDR3, is GAGVSQSPRYKVTKRGQDVALRCDPISGHVSLYWYRQALGQGPEFLTYFNYEAQQDKSGLPNDRFSAERPEGSISTLTIQRTEQRDSAMYRCASSTSGTGAYNEQFFGPGTRLTVL.

The V call is TRBV28, the J call TRBJ2-5; TCRdb returns TRBD2, unconfirmable since there is no DNA. CDR3 size: 13 residues. The germline V gene has CDR1 MDHEN and CDR2 SYDVKM. The CDR3 is CATKAGGQETQYF.

The V gene is TRBV7-9, the J gene TRBJ1-1. Germline V CDR1 and CDR2: SEHNR, FQNEAQ (reference sequence). This CDR3 has 12 amino acids. The CDR3: CASSLIESEAFF.

This clonotype ranks as medium-sized in terms of frequency. The J gene is TRBJ1-1, the V gene TRBV14; TCRdb indicates TRBD1, and absent DNA this call remains unverified. The germline V gene has CDR1 SGHDN and CDR2 FVKESK. The CDR3 covers 14 residues. CDR3 residues: CASSRTGMNTEAFF. Filled out from reference TRBV14 and TRBJ1-1, the complete variable domain reads EAGVTQFPSHSVIEKGQTVTLRCDPISGHDNLYWYRRVMGKEIKFLLHFVKESKQDESGMPNNRFLAERTGGTYSTLKVQPAELEDSGVYFCASSRTGMNTEAFFGQGTRLTVV.

The CDR3 protein is CASSLTGTKETQYF. The chain carries TRBV7-8 and TRBJ2-5. CDR1 is SGHVS and CDR2 is FQNEAQ in the germline V gene. This CDR3 spans 14 amino acids.

The chain carries TRBV18 and TRBJ2-4. In germline, CDR1 is KGHSH, CDR2 LQKENI. The length of the CDR3 is 16 residues. The CDR3 loop reads CASSTTHLPAKNIQYF.

The chain combines TRBV3-1 with TRBJ1-1. Germline V gene lookup returns CDR1 LGHDT and CDR2 YNNKEL (reference sequence). CDR3 size: 16 residues. The CDR3: CASSQDLGFGYTEAFF.

The chain joins TRBV5-5 to TRBJ2-1; lacking DNA, the TRBD2 call made by TCRdb goes unchecked. The germline V gene encodes CDR1 SGHKS and CDR2 YYEKEE (reference sequence). The CDR3 loop spans 14 amino acids. The CDR3 sequence is CASGEGSSYNEQFF.

The chain carries TRBV6-2 or TRBV6-3 and TRBJ2-1. Germline CDR1 and CDR2: MNHEY and SVGEGT. CDR3 size: 12 residues. The chain's CDR3 is CASSIGIGEQFF.